This entry lists 8 T cell receptor beta chains sequenced from one sample in a study of blood T cells in healthy people across ages. A sample-barcoded 5' primer and a J-beta primer mix were used in a second PCR of roughly 7 to 12 cycles. MiXCR, applied by TCRdb to the 5' RACE reads, yields one record per CDR3 protein. Of 1 million or so distinct CDR3 sequences in the sample, 35% to 50% were seen once. Sequencing was carried out using blood. The receptors come from a woman aged 60-75 years in good health.

This clonotype was found once. V gene TRBV20-1 combines with J gene TRBJ1-2, with D possibly matching TRBD1 (5 bases). Germline V lookup: CDR1 DFQATT, CDR2 SNEGSKA (reference sequence). The CDR3 is 14 amino acids. Trimming shortened V by 2 bases and J by 4 bases, and 14 bases separated the two germline ends. The CDR3 DNA sequence: TGCAGTGCTAGACATCTGGGAGGGACCTATGGCTACACCTTC. Protein sequence: CSARHLGGTYGYTF.

This clonotype was detected only a few times. The V and J genes are TRBV20-1 and TRBJ1-2, with D unresolved. The germline V gene encodes CDR1 DFQATT and CDR2 SNEGSKA (reference sequence). Trimming cost V 1 base and J 7 bases, with 10 bases left between them. The CDR3 sequence is 12 residues long. CDR3 residues: CSARGGGGGYTF. DNA of the CDR3: TGCAGTGCTAGAGGGGGAGGCGGTGGCTACACCTTC.

For the CDR3, the DNA is TGTGCCAGCAGTGAATTGGGCCTGGGGGGCACTGAAGCTTTCTTT. As protein: CASSELGLGGTEAFF. V usage is TRBV2 and J usage is TRBJ1-1; weak D call: TRBD1 (5 bases). The germline gives CDR1 SNHLY, CDR2 FYNNEI. The CDR3 is 15 amino acids. V gave up 2 bases and J gave up 4 bases, with 14 bases separating them. The entire variable domain, with the rest obtained from reference TRBV2 and TRBJ1-1, is as follows: EPEVTQTPSHQVTQMGQEVILRCVPISNHLYFYWYRQILGQKVEFLVSFYNNEISEKSEIFDDQFSVERPDGSNFTLKIRSTKLEDSAMYFCASSELGLGGTEAFFGQGTRLTVV.

Only a few counts were recorded for this clonotype. This rearrangement joins TRBV27 to TRBJ2-1, with 7 bases aligning to TRBD2. V lost 4 bases and J lost 4; bases outside the gene matches: 7. Germline CDR1 reads MNHEY; CDR2 reads SMNVEV (reference sequence). This CDR3 spans 15 amino acids. The CDR3 DNA sequence: TGTGCCAGCAGTTCCCCACGAGCGGGATACAATGAGCAGTTCTTC. This gives the protein CASSSPRAGYNEQFF.

This chain uses TRBV12-3 or TRBV12-4 with TRBJ1-2, with D maybe TRBD1 (6 bases). The CDR3 runs 13 residues. V was shortened by 4 bases and J by 5 bases, with 11 bases between the two germline ends. The CDR3 loop is CASSWDNSYGYTF. The DNA for the CDR3 is TGTGCCAGCAGTTGGGACAACTCTTATGGCTACACCTTC.

The chain carries TRBV29-1 and TRBJ1-1, with no clear D. Deletions cut 1 base from V and 1 base from J, with 4 bases between. Germline CDR1 and CDR2: SQVTM and ANQGSEA. CDR3 length: 12 amino acids. In nucleotides, the CDR3 is TGCAGCGTTGAAGTGAGGAACACTGAAGCTTTCTTT. Amino acids: CSVEVRNTEAFF.

This rearrangement joins TRBV5-1 to TRBJ2-1; D is possibly TRBD2 (6 bases). V was shortened by 6 bases and J by 6 bases, with 16 bases between the two germline ends. CDR3 length: 14 amino acids. The germline V gene encodes CDR1 SGHRS and CDR2 YFSETQ. CDR3 protein: CASNSATRSNEQFF. In DNA, the CDR3 is TGCGCCAGCAACTCGGCGACTAGATCCAATGAGCAGTTCTTC.

V is TRBV20-1 and J is TRBJ2-1; the D gene is possibly TRBD1 (5 bases). Germline-derived CDR1 and CDR2 are DFQATT and SNEGSKA (reference sequence). The CDR3 covers 14 residues. Trimming pared 0 bases from V and 4 bases from J, leaving 10 bases between. The CDR3 reads CSAREGATYNEQFF. The CDR3 DNA is TGCAGTGCTAGAGAAGGGGCGACTTACAATGAGCAGTTCTTC.